The 12 T cell receptor beta chains below all came from one sample that was sequenced in a study of T-cell memory formation after mild COVID-19. In TCRdb, the 5' RACE reads were re-called with MiXCR into one record per CDR3 protein. Seen here are roughly 190,000 distinct CDR3 sequences, about 18% observed once, and the top ten hold 2% to 3%. The sequenced material came from PBMCs or a T cell subset sorted from them (not recorded which). The receptors were sampled from an adult woman who had mild COVID-19 (a few samples of this study predate the infection). Cell type and time point are not known.

V usage is TRBV12-3 or TRBV12-4 and J usage is TRBJ1-1; D perhaps matches TRBD1 (5 bases). This CDR3 comprises 17 residues. Trimming removed 5 bases from V and 2 bases from J, with 21 bases in between. The CDR3 here is CASSPLRGPAINTEAFF. Here the CDR3 DNA reads TGTGCCAGCAGTCCGTTGAGGGGACCGGCGATAAACACTGAAGCTTTCTTT.

The J gene is TRBJ2-7, the V gene TRBV24-1; the D is unclear. Germline-derived CDR1 and CDR2 are KGHDR and SFDVKD. V lost 3 bases to trimming and J lost 2 bases, with 10 bases between them. The CDR3 loop spans 14 amino acids. The CDR3 here is CATSDNVATYEQYF. The CDR3 nucleotides read TGTGCCACCAGTGATAATGTAGCCACCTACGAGCAGTACTTC.

The rearrangement links TRBV20-1 to TRBJ1-2; D gene unclear. V gave up 6 bases and J gave up 8 bases, with 10 bases separating them. Germline CDR1 reads DFQATT; CDR2 reads SNEGSKA (reference sequence). CDR3 length: 10 residues. This CDR3 is CSAPWKGYTF. The CDR3 nucleotides are TGCAGTGCCCCCTGGAAGGGCTACACCTTC.

This clonotype was counted between two and nine times. The genes are TRBV15 and TRBJ1-2; tentatively, D is TRBD1 (5 bases). V lost 1 base and J 5 bases, leaving 11 bases between the germline ends. From germline, CDR1 is LNHNV and CDR2 YYDKDF (reference sequence). There are 14 residues in the CDR3. Written as DNA, the CDR3 is TGTGCCACCAGCAGAGGATCAGGGAAATATGGCTACACCTTC. It encodes CATSRGSGKYGYTF.

This chain uses TRBV6-5 with TRBJ2-2, with no clear D. Germline V gene data show CDR1 as MNHEY and CDR2 as SVGAGI. The ends were cut back, 6 bases at V and 6 bases at J, with 8 bases in the middle. The CDR3 is 12 residues long. CDR3 nucleotides: TGTGCCAGCAGCATAAACGCCGGGGAGCTGTTTTTT. As protein: CASSINAGELFF.

This clonotype was picked up a small number of times. The J gene is TRBJ1-1, the V gene TRBV20-1, with a tentative D call TRBD1 (5 bases). The CDR3 is made up of 13 amino acids. V was cut by 5 bases and J by 5 bases, with 15 bases left in between. Germline V lookup: CDR1 DFQATT, CDR2 SNEGSKA (reference sequence). The CDR3 sequence: CSASSGGTTEAFF. CDR3 DNA sequence: TGCAGTGCTTCCAGCGGGGGGACGACTGAAGCTTTCTTT.

In this sample, this clonotype turned up once. V gene TRBV20-1 combines with J gene TRBJ1-1; D gene uncertain. The germline CDR1 and CDR2 sequences are DFQATT and SNEGSKA (reference sequence). This CDR3 spans 12 amino acids. Trimming pared 3 bases from V and 5 bases from J, leaving 10 bases between. Here the CDR3 reads CSASRGWTEAFF. The DNA of the CDR3 is TGCAGTGCTAGTCGGGGTTGGACTGAAGCTTTCTTT.

The chain recombines TRBV7-3 with TRBJ2-5; D not resolved. The CDR3 runs 14 residues. V was trimmed by 5 bases and J by 4 bases, leaving 14 bases between them. Germline values: CDR1 SGHTA, CDR2 FQGTGA. The DNA for the CDR3 is TGTGCCAGCAGCCCGGAAAGGGCCGGAGAGACCCAGTACTTC. Translating gives CASSPERAGETQYF.

This clonotype appeared a few times. In DNA form, the CDR3 reads TGTGCCAGCAGTAAGGGAATGCACGAGCAGTACTTC. This gives the protein CASSKGMHEQYF. The chain uses TRBV6-6 and TRBJ2-7; D unresolved. Between the trimmed V and J ends, which lost 5 bases and 5 bases, there was a span of 10 bases. The CDR3 loop spans 12 amino acids. Germline V CDR1 and CDR2: MNHNY, SVGAGI (reference sequence).

This clonotype was detected a few times. This chain joins TRBV27 and TRBJ1-2; D call uncertain. The CDR3 sequence is 15 residues long. Trimming shortened V by 11 bases and J by 4 bases, and 23 bases separated the two germline ends. Per the germline V gene, CDR1 is MNHEY and CDR2 is SMNVEV (reference sequence). The CDR3 sequence is CAAGGGVAGSYGYTF. The CDR3 DNA follows: TGTGCCGCCGGTGGCGGGGTGGCTGGAAGCTATGGCTACACCTTC.

CDR3 residues: CATSEPIQTGAKETQYF. The CDR3 nucleotides read TGTGCCACCAGTGAGCCCATTCAGACAGGGGCCAAAGAGACCCAGTACTTC. J is TRBJ2-5 and V is TRBV24-1; 8 bases align to TRBD1. The length of the CDR3 is 17 residues. Germline CDR1 is KGHDR and CDR2 is SFDVKD. V lost 4 bases to trimming and J lost 3 bases; unmatched junction nucleotides: 12.

The table lists this clonotype with a few counts. The rearrangement joins TRBV7-2 to TRBJ1-5; TRBD1 is a possible D gene (5 bases). V lost 4 bases, J lost 1 base, and 11 bases lay in between. CDR1 and CDR2 (germline): SGHTA, FQGNSA. CDR3 length equals 15 residues. CDR3 nucleotide sequence: TGTGCCAGCAGCTATGGGACGGGAAGCAATCAGCCCCAGCATTTT. Translation: CASSYGTGSNQPQHF. Looking up the rest from reference TRBV7-2 and TRBJ1-5 gives the full variable domain: GAGVSQSPSNKVTEKGKDVELRCDPISGHTALYWYRQSLGQGLEFLIYFQGNSAPDKSGLPSDRFSAERTGGSVSTLTIQRTQQEDSAVYLCASSYGTGSNQPQHFGDGTRLSIL.